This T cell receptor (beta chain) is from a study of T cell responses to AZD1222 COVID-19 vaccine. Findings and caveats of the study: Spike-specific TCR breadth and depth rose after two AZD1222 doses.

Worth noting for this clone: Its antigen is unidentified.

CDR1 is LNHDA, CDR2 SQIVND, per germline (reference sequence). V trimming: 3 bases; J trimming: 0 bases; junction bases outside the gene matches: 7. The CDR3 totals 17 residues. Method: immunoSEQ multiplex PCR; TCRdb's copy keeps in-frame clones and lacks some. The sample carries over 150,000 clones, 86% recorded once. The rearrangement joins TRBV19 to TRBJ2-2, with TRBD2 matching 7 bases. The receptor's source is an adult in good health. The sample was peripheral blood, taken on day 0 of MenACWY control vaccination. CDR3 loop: CASSMRSSGANTGELFF. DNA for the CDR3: TGTGCCAGTAGTATGCGGTCTAGCGGAGCGAACACCGGGGAGCTGTTTTTT.